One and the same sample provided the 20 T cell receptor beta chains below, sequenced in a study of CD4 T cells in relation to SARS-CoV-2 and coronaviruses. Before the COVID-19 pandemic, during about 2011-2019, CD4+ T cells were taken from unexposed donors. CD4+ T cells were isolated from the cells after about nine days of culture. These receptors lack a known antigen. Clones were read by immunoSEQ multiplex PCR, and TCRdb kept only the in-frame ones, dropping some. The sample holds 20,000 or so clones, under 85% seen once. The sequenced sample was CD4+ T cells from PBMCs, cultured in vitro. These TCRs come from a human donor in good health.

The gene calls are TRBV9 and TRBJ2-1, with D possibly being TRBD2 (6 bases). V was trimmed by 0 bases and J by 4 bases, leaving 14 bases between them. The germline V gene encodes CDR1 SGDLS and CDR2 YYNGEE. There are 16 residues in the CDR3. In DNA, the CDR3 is TGTGCCAGCAGCGTAGGAATTAGCGGCGCGTACAATGAGCAGTTCTTC. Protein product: CASSVGISGAYNEQFF.

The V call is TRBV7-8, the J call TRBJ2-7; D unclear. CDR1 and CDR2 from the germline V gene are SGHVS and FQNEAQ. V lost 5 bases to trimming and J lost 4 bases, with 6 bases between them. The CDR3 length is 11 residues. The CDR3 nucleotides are TGTGCCAGCAGCGCCACGTACGAGCAGTACTTC. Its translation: CASSATYEQYF.

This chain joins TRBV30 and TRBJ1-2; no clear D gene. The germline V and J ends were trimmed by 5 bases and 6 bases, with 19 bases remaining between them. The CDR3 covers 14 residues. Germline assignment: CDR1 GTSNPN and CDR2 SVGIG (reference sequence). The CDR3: CAWSYVGQMNGYTF. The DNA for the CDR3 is TGTGCCTGGTCCTATGTTGGTCAGATGAATGGCTACACCTTC.

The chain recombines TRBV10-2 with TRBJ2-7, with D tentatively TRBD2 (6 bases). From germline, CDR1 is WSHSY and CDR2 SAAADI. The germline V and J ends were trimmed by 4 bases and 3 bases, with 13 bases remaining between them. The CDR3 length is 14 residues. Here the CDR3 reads CASSVGLASYEQYF. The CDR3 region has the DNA TGCGCCAGCAGTGTCGGGCTAGCGAGCTACGAGCAGTACTTC.

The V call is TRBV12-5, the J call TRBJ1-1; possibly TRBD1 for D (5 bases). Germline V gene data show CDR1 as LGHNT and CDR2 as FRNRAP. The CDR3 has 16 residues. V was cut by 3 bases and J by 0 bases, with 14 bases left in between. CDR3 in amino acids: CASGFGGGSLNTEAFF. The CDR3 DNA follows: TGTGCTAGTGGTTTCGGGGGGGGGTCCTTGAACACTGAAGCTTTCTTT.

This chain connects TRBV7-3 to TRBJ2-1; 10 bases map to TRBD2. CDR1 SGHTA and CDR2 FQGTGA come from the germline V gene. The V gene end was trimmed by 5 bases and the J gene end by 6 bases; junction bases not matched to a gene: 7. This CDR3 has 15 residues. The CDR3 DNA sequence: TGTGCCAGCAGCGTAGCTAGCGGGAGCCCCAATGAGCAGTTCTTC. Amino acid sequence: CASSVASGSPNEQFF.

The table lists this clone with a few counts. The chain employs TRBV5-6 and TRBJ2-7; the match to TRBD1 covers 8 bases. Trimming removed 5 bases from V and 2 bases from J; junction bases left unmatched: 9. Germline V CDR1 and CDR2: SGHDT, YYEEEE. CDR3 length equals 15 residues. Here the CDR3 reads CASSSGQGRPYEQYF. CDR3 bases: TGTGCCAGCAGTTCCGGACAGGGTCGCCCCTACGAGCAGTACTTC.

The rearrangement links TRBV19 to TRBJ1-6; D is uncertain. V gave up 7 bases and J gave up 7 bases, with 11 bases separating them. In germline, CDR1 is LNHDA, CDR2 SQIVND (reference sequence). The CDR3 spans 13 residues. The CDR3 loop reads CASTDLGNSPLHF. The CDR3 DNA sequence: TGTGCCAGTACTGATCTAGGAAATTCACCCCTCCACTTT.

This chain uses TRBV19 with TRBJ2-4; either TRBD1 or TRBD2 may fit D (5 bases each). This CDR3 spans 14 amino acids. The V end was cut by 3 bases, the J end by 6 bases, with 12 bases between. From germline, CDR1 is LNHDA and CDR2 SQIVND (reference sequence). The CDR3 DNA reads TGTGCCAGTAGTATTACCGGGGCGGGAAACATTCAGTACTTC. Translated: CASSITGAGNIQYF.

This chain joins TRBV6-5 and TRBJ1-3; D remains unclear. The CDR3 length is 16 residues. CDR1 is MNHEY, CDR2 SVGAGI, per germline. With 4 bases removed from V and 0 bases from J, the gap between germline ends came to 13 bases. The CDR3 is CASSFTVGSSGNTIYF. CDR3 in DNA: TGTGCCAGCAGTTTCACCGTCGGGAGCTCTGGAAACACCATATATTTT.

CDR3 loop: CASSPATGLYEQYF. CDR3 nucleotides: TGTGCCAGCAGCCCCGCAACAGGATTATACGAGCAGTACTTC. The chain combines TRBV9 with TRBJ2-7; the D gene is possibly TRBD1 (5 bases). The CDR3 is made up of 14 amino acids. The V gene lost 4 bases and the J gene lost 4 bases, with 15 bases spanning the gap. Germline CDR1 and CDR2: SGDLS and YYNGEE.

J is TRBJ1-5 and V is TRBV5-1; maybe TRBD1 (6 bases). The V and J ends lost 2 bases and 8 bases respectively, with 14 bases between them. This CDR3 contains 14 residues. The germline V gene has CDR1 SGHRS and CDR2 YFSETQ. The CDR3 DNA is TGCGCCAGCAGCTTCCTTGGGGGGCGGGAGCCCCAGCATTTT. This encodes CASSFLGGREPQHF.

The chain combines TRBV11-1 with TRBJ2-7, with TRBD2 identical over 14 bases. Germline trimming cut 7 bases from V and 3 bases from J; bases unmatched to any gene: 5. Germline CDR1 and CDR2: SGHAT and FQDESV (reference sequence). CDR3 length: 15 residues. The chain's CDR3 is CASTLGTSGSYEQYF. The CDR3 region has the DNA TGTGCCAGCACTCTAGGGACTAGCGGGAGCTACGAGCAGTACTTC.

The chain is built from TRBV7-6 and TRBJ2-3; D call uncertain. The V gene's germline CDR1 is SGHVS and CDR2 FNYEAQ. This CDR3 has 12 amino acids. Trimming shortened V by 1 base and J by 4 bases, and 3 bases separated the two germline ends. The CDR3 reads CASSLDPDTQYF. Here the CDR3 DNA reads TGTGCCAGCAGCTTAGATCCAGATACGCAGTATTTT.

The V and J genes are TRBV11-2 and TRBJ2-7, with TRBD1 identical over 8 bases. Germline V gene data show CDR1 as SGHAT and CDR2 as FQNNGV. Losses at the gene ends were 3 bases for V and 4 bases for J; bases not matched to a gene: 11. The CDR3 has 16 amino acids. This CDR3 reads CASSLGPGQGKYEQYF. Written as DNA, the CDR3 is TGTGCCAGCAGCTTGGGGCCCGGACAGGGCAAATACGAGCAGTACTTC.

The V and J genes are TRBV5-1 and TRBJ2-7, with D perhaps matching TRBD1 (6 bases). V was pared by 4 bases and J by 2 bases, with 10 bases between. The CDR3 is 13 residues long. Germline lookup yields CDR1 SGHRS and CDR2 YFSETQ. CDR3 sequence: CASSETGTYEQYF. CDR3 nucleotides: TGCGCCAGCAGCGAGACAGGAACCTACGAGCAGTACTTC.

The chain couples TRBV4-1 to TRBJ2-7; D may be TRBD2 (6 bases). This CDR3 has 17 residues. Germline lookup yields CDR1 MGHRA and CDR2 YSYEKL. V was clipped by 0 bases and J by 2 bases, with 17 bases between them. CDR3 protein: CASSQDLTSRYAYEQYF. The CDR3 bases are TGCGCCAGCAGCCAAGATCTTACTAGCCGGTACGCCTACGAGCAGTACTTC.

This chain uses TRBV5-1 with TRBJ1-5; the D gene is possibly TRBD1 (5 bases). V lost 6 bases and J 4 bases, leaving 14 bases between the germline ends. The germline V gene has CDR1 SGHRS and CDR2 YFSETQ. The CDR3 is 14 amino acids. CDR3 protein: CASKRDGDNQPQHF. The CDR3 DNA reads TGCGCCAGCAAGCGGGACGGGGATAATCAGCCCCAGCATTTT.

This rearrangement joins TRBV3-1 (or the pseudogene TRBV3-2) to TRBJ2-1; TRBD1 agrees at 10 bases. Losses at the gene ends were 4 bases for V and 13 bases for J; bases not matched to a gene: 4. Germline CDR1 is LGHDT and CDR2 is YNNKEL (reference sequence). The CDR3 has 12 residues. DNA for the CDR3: TGTGCCAGCAGCCCGACAGGGGGCGGTCAGTTCTTC. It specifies CASSPTGGGQFF.

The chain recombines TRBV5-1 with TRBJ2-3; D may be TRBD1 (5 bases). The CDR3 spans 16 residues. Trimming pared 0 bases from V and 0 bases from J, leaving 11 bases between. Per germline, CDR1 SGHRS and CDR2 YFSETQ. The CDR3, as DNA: TGCGCCAGCAGCTTGGTGTCCCCAGGGAGCACAGATACGCAGTATTTT. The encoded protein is CASSLVSPGSTDTQYF.